One sample yielded the 23 T cell receptor beta chains listed below, sequenced in a study of shared clonotypes between healthy human individuals. Repertoires were generated with immunoSEQ multiplex PCR, while TCRdb's copy carries only in-frame clones and drops some. This table holds some 2.1 million clones, roughly 95% found once. The naive CD8 fraction comprised CD45RO-negative cells positively selected for CCR7 and excluded terminally differentiated effector memory CD45RA+ cells. Sequenced input: naive CD8+ T cells from PBMCs. These receptors were collected from a man between 18 and 29 years old in good health. Some clones in this sample may be carry-over from other donors' samples.

V and J are TRBV9 and TRBJ2-5, with TRBD1 identical over 8 bases. The CDR3 runs to 14 residues. V shed 3 bases and J 5 bases; nucleotides not matched to a gene: 6. Germline CDR1 SGDLS, CDR2 YYNGEE. This CDR3 reads CASSALDRAETQYF. The DNA of the CDR3 is TGTGCCAGCAGCGCGCTGGACAGGGCGGAGACCCAGTACTTC.

The V call is TRBV7-9, the J call TRBJ2-5, with D possibly being TRBD1 (6 bases). The germline CDR1 and CDR2 sequences are SEHNR and FQNEAQ (reference sequence). The CDR3 runs to 16 residues. Between the trimmed V and J ends, which lost 5 bases and 5 bases, there was a span of 21 bases. CDR3 region: CASSPGDQGASETQYF. CDR3 bases: TGTGCCAGCAGCCCAGGGGATCAAGGGGCTTCGGAGACCCAGTACTTC.

The genes are TRBV6-5 and TRBJ1-1, with D unresolved. Looked up from germline, CDR1 is MNHEY and CDR2 is SVGAGI. There are 14 residues in the CDR3. Trimming took 2 bases from V and 4 from J, leaving 11 bases between them. The CDR3 is CASSYAGGTTEAFF. Written as DNA, the CDR3 is TGTGCCAGCAGTTACGCAGGCGGTACCACTGAAGCTTTCTTT.

The rearrangement joins TRBV5-6 to TRBJ2-5; 7 bases fit TRBD2. There are 14 residues in the CDR3. CDR1 is SGHDT and CDR2 is YYEEEE in the germline V gene. After removal of 0 bases from V and 5 bases from J, the junction contained 4 bases not matched to a gene. CDR3 region: CASSLASGIETQYF. CDR3 sequence (DNA): TGTGCCAGCAGCTTGGCCAGCGGGATTGAGACCCAGTACTTC.

The rearrangement uses TRBV12-5 and TRBJ2-2, with D uncertain. Germline CDR1 is LGHNT and CDR2 is FRNRAP. There are 15 residues in the CDR3. The V gene lost 1 base and the J gene lost 0 bases, with 6 bases spanning the gap. CDR3 sequence: CASGLGSTNTGELFF. CDR3 nucleotide sequence: TGTGCTAGTGGTTTGGGATCAACGAACACCGGGGAGCTGTTTTTT.

This chain connects TRBV7-9 to TRBJ1-3; TRBD1 aligns across 7 bases. The V gene end was trimmed by 4 bases and the J gene end by 0 bases; junction bases not matched to a gene: 6. From germline, CDR1 is SEHNR and CDR2 FQNEAQ (reference sequence). This CDR3 comprises 16 residues. The CDR3 region has the DNA TGTGCCAGCAGCTATATTGGACAGGACTCTGGAAACACCATATATTTT. Translated, it gives CASSYIGQDSGNTIYF.

The count of this clone is one. J is TRBJ1-2 and V is TRBV19; a possible D gene is TRBD1 (5 bases). Trimming took 5 bases from V and 8 from J, leaving 21 bases between them. Per germline, CDR1 LNHDA and CDR2 SQIVND (reference sequence). The CDR3 length is 15 residues. CDR3 nucleotide sequence: TGTGCCAGTAGTCCCACTTTGCGGCAGGGCTCCGGCTACACCTTC. This translates into CASSPTLRQGSGYTF. Drawing the rest from reference TRBV19 and TRBJ1-2, the complete variable domain is DGGITQSPKYLFRKEGQNVTLSCEQNLNHDAMYWYRQDPGQGLRLIYYSQIVNDFQKGDIAEGYSVSREKKESFPLTVTSAQKNPTAFYLCASSPTLRQGSGYTFGSGTRLTVV.

A note on this clone: The identical CDR3 is also encoded by other nucleotide sequences in the sample. This chain uses TRBV28 with TRBJ2-1; 11 bases agree with TRBD2. Germline V gives CDR1 MDHEN, CDR2 SYDVKM. The CDR3 consists of 14 residues. V lost 2 bases, J lost 7 bases, and 1 base stayed unmatched. In DNA, the CDR3 is TGTGCCAGCAGTTTACTAGCGGGAGGTAATGAGCAGTTCTTC. Its protein product is CASSLLAGGNEQFF.

CDR3 sequence: CAISGYRTGVNEQFF. CDR3 DNA sequence: TGTGCCATCAGTGGCTATCGGACAGGGGTCAATGAGCAGTTCTTC. This chain joins TRBV10-3 and TRBJ2-1; 9 bases align to TRBD1. The CDR3 length is 15 residues. Germline V CDR1 and CDR2: ENHRY, SYGVKD. V dropped 4 bases and J dropped 6; count of bases not matched to a gene: 7.

The rearrangement links TRBV11-2 to TRBJ2-1; no clear D gene. CDR3 length equals 13 residues. V was clipped by 5 bases and J by 9 bases, with 14 bases between them. Germline V CDR1 and CDR2: SGHAT, FQNNGV. Written as DNA, the CDR3 is TGTGCCAGCAGCCCCACCTTATTTCCTGAGCAGTTCTTC. This sequence encodes CASSPTLFPEQFF.

Worth noting for this clone: The sample has other DNA sequences that encode this CDR3 too. V usage is TRBV7-2 and J usage is TRBJ2-7; TRBD2 aligns across 7 bases. CDR3 length: 15 residues. Germline lookup yields CDR1 SGHTA and CDR2 FQGNSA. The V segment lost 1 base and the J segment 2 bases; nucleotides outside the gene matches: 5. CDR3: CASSLVPGGTYEQYF. Written as DNA, the CDR3 is TGTGCCAGCAGCTTAGTACCGGGAGGAACCTACGAGCAGTACTTC.

The rearrangement joins TRBV4-1 to TRBJ2-7; TRBD1 matches at 10 bases. The CDR3 extends over 21 amino acids. The trim removed 1 base at V and 2 bases at J, leaving 20 bases unmatched. Looked up from germline, CDR1 is MGHRA and CDR2 is YSYEKL. The CDR3 loop reads CASSQGDRGPWASGLPYEQYF. CDR3 nucleotide sequence: TGCGCCAGCAGCCAAGGAGACAGGGGGCCGTGGGCTAGCGGGCTACCCTACGAGCAGTACTTC.

The chain couples TRBV14 to TRBJ2-1, with D unresolved. Germline CDR1 SGHDN, CDR2 FVKESK. With 0 bases removed from V and 5 bases from J, the gap between germline ends came to 11 bases. This CDR3 has 15 residues. The CDR3 loop is CASSQEQIPDNEQFF. The CDR3 DNA is TGTGCCAGCAGCCAAGAACAGATACCCGACAATGAGCAGTTCTTC. Together with reference TRBV14 and TRBJ2-1, the CDR3 gives the full variable domain: EAGVTQFPSHSVIEKGQTVTLRCDPISGHDNLYWYRRVMGKEIKFLLHFVKESKQDESGMPNNRFLAERTGGTYSTLKVQPAELEDSGVYFCASSQEQIPDNEQFFGPGTRLTVL.

The V gene is TRBV27, the J gene TRBJ1-5, with 7 bases lining up with TRBD1. CDR1 is MNHEY, CDR2 SMNVEV, per germline (reference sequence). The CDR3 has 15 amino acids. The V segment lost 5 bases and the J segment 5 bases; nucleotides outside the gene matches: 9. The CDR3 coding sequence is TGTGCCAGCAGTCCAAGGACAGGTGGATATCAGCCCCAGCATTTT. Residues: CASSPRTGGYQPQHF.

As to this clone: Other nucleotide sequences from this sample produce the same CDR3. The chain is built from TRBV27 and TRBJ2-1, with TRBD1 identical over 7 bases. The V gene end was trimmed by 1 base and the J gene end by 4 bases; junction bases not matched to a gene: 4. CDR1 MNHEY and CDR2 SMNVEV come from the germline V gene (reference sequence). CDR3 size: 15 residues. For the CDR3, the DNA is TGTGCCAGCAGTTTATTCGCAGGGGGATACAATGAGCAGTTCTTC. Its protein is CASSLFAGGYNEQFF.

The rearrangement links TRBV27 to TRBJ2-1; either TRBD1 or TRBD2 may fit D (5 bases each). The CDR3 is 13 residues long. Deletions cut 5 bases from V and 9 bases from J, with 14 bases between. CDR1 is MNHEY and CDR2 is SMNVEV in the germline V gene (reference sequence). The CDR3 spells CASSPRRDGEQFF. The CDR3 DNA follows: TGTGCCAGCAGTCCCCGACGGGACGGTGAGCAGTTCTTC.

The J gene is TRBJ2-7, the V gene TRBV7-2; 7 nucleotides agree with TRBD1. This CDR3 spans 14 amino acids. Germline V lookup: CDR1 SGHTA, CDR2 FQGNSA. V lost 1 base, J lost 6 bases, and 6 bases stayed unmatched. CDR3 protein: CASSLVGQTTEQYF. The CDR3 DNA follows: TGTGCCAGCAGCTTAGTGGGACAGACGACCGAGCAGTACTTC.

The V gene is TRBV30, the J gene TRBJ1-2; possibly TRBD1 for D (5 bases). V was cut by 4 bases and J by 6 bases, with 15 bases left in between. The CDR3 covers 13 residues. Germline values: CDR1 GTSNPN, CDR2 SVGIG (reference sequence). The CDR3 DNA reads as TGTGCCTGGACCCCAGAGGGGCCCAATGGCTACACCTTC. This codes for CAWTPEGPNGYTF.

This clone was found once. This CDR3 is also generated by other DNA sequences in the sample. The rearrangement links TRBV19 to TRBJ1-1; no firm D call. Trimming cost V 9 bases and J 0 bases, with 8 bases left between them. Looked up from germline, CDR1 is LNHDA and CDR2 is SQIVND (reference sequence). This CDR3 has 12 residues. The CDR3 region has the DNA TGTGCCAGCCGCGGACTGAACACTGAAGCTTTCTTT. Translated: CASRGLNTEAFF.

The sample holds one count of this clone. This chain uses TRBV9 with TRBJ1-1, with D unresolved. Germline values: CDR1 SGDLS, CDR2 YYNGEE. V lost 1 base to trimming and J lost 6 bases, with 22 bases between them. The CDR3 spans 17 residues. The CDR3 loop is CASSVPKTKTEPPEAFF. The CDR3 DNA reads TGTGCCAGCAGCGTACCCAAGACCAAAACAGAACCCCCTGAAGCTTTCTTT. Complete variable domain (other parts from reference TRBV9 and TRBJ1-1): DSGVTQTPKHLITATGQRVTLRCSPRSGDLSVYWYQQSLDQGLQFLIQYYNGEERAKGNILERFSAQQFPDLHSELNLSSLELGDSALYFCASSVPKTKTEPPEAFFGQGTRLTVV.

Of note for this clone: The same CDR3 arises from other DNA sequences in this sample as well. The chain employs TRBV7-9 and TRBJ2-7; TRBD1 matches at 8 bases. V lost 5 bases, J lost 2 bases, and 5 bases stayed unmatched. The CDR3 covers 14 residues. Germline CDR1 and CDR2: SEHNR and FQNEAQ (reference sequence). CDR3 bases: TGTGCCAGCAGCCCCCGGACAGGGACCTACGAGCAGTACTTC. Amino acid sequence: CASSPRTGTYEQYF.

The CDR3 bases are TGTGCCAGCAGTCCCAATGCGGTTGGACAGCCCCAGCATTTT. Protein product: CASSPNAVGQPQHF. V usage is TRBV27 and J usage is TRBJ1-5; no firm D call. Germline CDR1 reads MNHEY; CDR2 reads SMNVEV (reference sequence). V lost 5 bases and J 7 bases, leaving 15 bases between the germline ends. CDR3 length equals 14 residues.

V gene TRBV28 combines with J gene TRBJ2-5; D is possibly TRBD2 (6 bases). The CDR3 contains 15 residues. V was pared by 1 base and J by 12 bases, with 21 bases between. The V gene's germline CDR1 is MDHEN and CDR2 SYDVKM. CDR3 amino acids: CASSLSRGIGRPKYF. DNA for the CDR3: TGTGCCAGCAGTTTATCTCGGGGGATTGGACGGCCAAAGTACTTC.